A selection of T cell receptor beta chains follows, all from one sample in a study of blood T cell repertoires in COVID-19. The table came from immunoSEQ multiplex PCR; TCRdb's copy has only in-frame clones and leaves some out. The sample consists of 130,000 to 150,000 clones, approximately 86% of them appearing once. Sequencing was done on a sample of peripheral blood. The receptors derive from a woman aged 45-59 years with acute or convalescent COVID-19. Each CDR3 is given with its conserved first and last residue. D genes are given only for firm matches. Clone sizes are given selectively: once, few, many, or a class where the clone is expanded.

13	TRBV12-3/TRBV12-4	TRBJ1-1	-	-	CASSLEGGTEAFF	TGTGCCAGCAGTTTAGAGGGGGGGACTGAAGCTTTCTTT
13	TRBV7-3	TRBJ2-7	TRBD2	-	CASSATGTSEQYF	TGTGCCAGCAGCGCGACCGGGACTAGCGAGCAGTACTTC
18	TRBV5-6	TRBJ2-2	TRBD1	-	CASSRDPSVDRGSRELFF	TGTGCCAGCAGCCGGGACCCGTCCGTAGACAGGGGTTCGCGGGAGCTGTTTTTT
15	TRBV19	TRBJ2-1	TRBD2	-	CASSIGLAEDNEQFF	TGTGCCAGTAGTATAGGGCTAGCGGAAGACAATGAGCAGTTCTTC
17	TRBV19	TRBJ1-4	TRBD1	-	CASSIALGQGGWEKLFF	TGTGCCAGTAGTATAGCACTCGGACAGGGGGGTTGGGAAAAACTGTTTTTT
13	TRBV5-6	TRBJ1-1	TRBD1	-	CASSNRGRSEAFF	TGTGCCAGCAGCAACAGGGGGAGGAGTGAAGCTTTCTTT
16	TRBV4-2	TRBJ1-1	-	-	CASSQPTRGTPTEAFF	TGTGCCAGCAGCCAACCAACCAGGGGAACCCCCACTGAAGCTTTCTTT
14	TRBV7-9	TRBJ1-2	TRBD1	-	CASSRRAGGYGYTF	TGTGCCAGCAGCCGTCGGGCAGGGGGCTATGGCTACACCTTC
13	TRBV7-3	TRBJ1-5	-	-	CASSLARDQPQHF	TGTGCCAGCAGCTTAGCGCGAGATCAGCCCCAGCATTTT
13	TRBV5-3	TRBJ2-7	TRBD1	-	CARRGTGNYEQYF	TGTGCCAGAAGGGGGACAGGGAACTACGAGCAGTACTTC
14	TRBV12-5	TRBJ2-2	TRBD1	few	CASGFHRGAGELFF	TGTGCTAGTGGTTTTCACAGGGGGGCCGGGGAGCTGTTTTTT
16	TRBV7-3	TRBJ2-3	TRBD2	-	CASSPLAGGAVDTQYF	TGTGCCAGCAGCCCCCTCGCCGGGGGGGCCGTAGATACGCAGTATTTT
22	TRBV21-1	TRBJ2-2	-	-	CASSKVVTVLKDRFSNTGELFF	TGTGCCAGCAGCAAAGTAGTGACGGTCCTCAAGGACAGGTTCTCGAACACCGGGGAGCTGTTTTTT
16	TRBV7-9	TRBJ1-6	-	once	CASSTAGGRRNSPLHF	TGTGCCAGCAGCACAGCGGGGGGGAGGAGGAATTCACCCCTCCACTTT
15	TRBV3-1/TRBV3-2	TRBJ2-1	-	once	CASSQDGGNYNEQFF	TGTGCCAGCAGCCAAGATGGGGGGAACTACAATGAGCAGTTCTTC
16	TRBV3-1/TRBV3-2	TRBJ2-7	TRBD2	-	CASSQHTGTSTYEQYF	TGTGCCAGCAGCCAACACACCGGGACTAGCACCTACGAGCAGTACTTC
15	TRBV7-9	TRBJ2-5	-	-	CASSLGRGPQETQYF	TGTGCCAGCAGCTTAGGGAGGGGTCCTCAAGAGACCCAGTACTTC
14	TRBV18	TRBJ2-4	TRBD1	-	CASSPTGVDNIQYF	TGTGCCAGCTCACCAACAGGGGTGGACAACATTCAGTACTTC
14	TRBV6-6	TRBJ2-7	-	once	CASRHGQSSYEQYF	TGTGCCAGCAGACACGGACAGAGCTCCTACGAGCAGTACTTC
16	TRBV20-1	TRBJ2-3	-	-	CSASEGQGIWPDTQYF	TGCAGTGCTAGTGAGGGCCAGGGTATTTGGCCAGATACGCAGTATTTT
12	TRBV27	TRBJ1-6	-	-	CASKVGNSPLHF	TGTGCCAGCAAAGTCGGGAATTCACCCCTCCACTTT
15	TRBV5-6	TRBJ2-4	-	-	CASSLIRHPKNIQYF	TGTGCCAGCAGCTTGATCAGACACCCCAAAAACATTCAGTACTTC
15	TRBV9	TRBJ2-1	TRBD2	few	CASSLAGGQYNEQFF	TGTGCCAGCAGTCTAGCGGGGGGGCAGTACAATGAGCAGTTCTTC
14	TRBV7-9	TRBJ2-7	-	once	CASSARGAVNEQYF	TGTGCCAGCAGCGCCCGGGGGGCTGTAAACGAGCAGTACTTC
14	TRBV5-1	TRBJ2-7	-	-	CASSSRGPPYEQYF	TGCGCCAGCAGTTCCAGGGGTCCCCCCTACGAGCAGTACTTC
15	TRBV6-4	TRBJ1-2	TRBD1	once	CASSSNRGLGYGYTF	TGTGCCAGCAGCTCAAACAGGGGGCTGGGTTATGGCTACACCTTC
17	TRBV24-1	TRBJ2-3	TRBD2	-	CATSDPTSGRLSDTQYF	TGTGCCACCAGTGACCCGACTAGCGGGAGGTTATCAGATACGCAGTATTTT
15	TRBV29-1	TRBJ2-1	TRBD1	few	CSVEEGQGAYNEQFF	TGCAGCGTTGAAGAAGGACAGGGCGCCTACAATGAGCAGTTCTTC
13	TRBV5-6	TRBJ2-7	-	-	CASSVDRTYEQYF	TGTGCCAGCAGCGTTGACAGAACCTACGAGCAGTACTTC
14	TRBV7-3	TRBJ2-7	-	-	CASSLERGAHEQYF	TGTGCCAGCAGCTTAGAACGGGGGGCCCACGAGCAGTACTTC
14	TRBV7-8	TRBJ2-5	-	-	CASVLRGAQETQYF	TGTGCCAGCGTTTTAAGAGGCGCTCAAGAGACCCAGTACTTC
13	TRBV29-1	TRBJ2-7	TRBD2	once	CSVGTSGSYEQYF	TGCAGCGTAGGAACTAGCGGGTCCTACGAGCAGTACTTC